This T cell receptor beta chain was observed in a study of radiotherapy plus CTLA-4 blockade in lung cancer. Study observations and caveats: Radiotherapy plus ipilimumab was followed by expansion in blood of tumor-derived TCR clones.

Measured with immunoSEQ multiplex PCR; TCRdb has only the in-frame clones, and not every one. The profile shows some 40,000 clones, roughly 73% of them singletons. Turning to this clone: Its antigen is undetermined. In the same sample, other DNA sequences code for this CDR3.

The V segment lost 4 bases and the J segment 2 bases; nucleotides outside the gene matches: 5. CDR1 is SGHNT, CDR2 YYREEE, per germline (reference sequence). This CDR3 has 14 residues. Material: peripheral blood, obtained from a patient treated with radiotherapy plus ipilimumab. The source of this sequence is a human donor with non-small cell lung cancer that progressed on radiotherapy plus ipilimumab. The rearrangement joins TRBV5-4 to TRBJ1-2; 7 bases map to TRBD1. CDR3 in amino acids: CASSPQGRNYGYTF. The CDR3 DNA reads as TGTGCCAGCAGCCCACAGGGGAGGAACTATGGCTACACCTTC.